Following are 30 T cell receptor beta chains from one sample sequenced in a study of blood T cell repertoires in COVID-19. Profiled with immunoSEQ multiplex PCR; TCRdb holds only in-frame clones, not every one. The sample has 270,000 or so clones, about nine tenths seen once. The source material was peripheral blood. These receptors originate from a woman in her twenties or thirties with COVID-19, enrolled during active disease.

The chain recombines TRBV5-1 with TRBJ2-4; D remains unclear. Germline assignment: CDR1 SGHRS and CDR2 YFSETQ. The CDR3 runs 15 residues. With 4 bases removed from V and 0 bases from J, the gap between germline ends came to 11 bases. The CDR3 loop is CASSPTTLAKNIQYF. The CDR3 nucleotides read TGCGCCAGCAGCCCGACGACTCTAGCCAAAAACATTCAGTACTTC.

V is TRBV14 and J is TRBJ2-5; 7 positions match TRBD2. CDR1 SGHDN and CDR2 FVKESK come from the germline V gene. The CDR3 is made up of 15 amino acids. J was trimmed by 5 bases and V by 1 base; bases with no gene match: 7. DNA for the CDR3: TGTGCCAGCAGCCAAGTGGGACTACCTCAGGAGACCCAGTACTTC. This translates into CASSQVGLPQETQYF.

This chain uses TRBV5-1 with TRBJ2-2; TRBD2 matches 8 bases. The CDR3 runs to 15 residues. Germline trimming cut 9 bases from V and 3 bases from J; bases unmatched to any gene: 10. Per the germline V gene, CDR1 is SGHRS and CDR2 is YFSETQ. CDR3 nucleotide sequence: TGCGCCACCAAGGCGGGGGGCTTGGACACCGGGGAGCTGTTTTTT. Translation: CATKAGGLDTGELFF.

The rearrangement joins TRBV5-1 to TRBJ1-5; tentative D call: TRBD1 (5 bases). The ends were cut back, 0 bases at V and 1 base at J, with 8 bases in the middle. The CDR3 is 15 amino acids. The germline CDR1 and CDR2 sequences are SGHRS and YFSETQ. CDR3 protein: CASSLGAGSNQPQHF. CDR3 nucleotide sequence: TGCGCCAGCAGCTTGGGGGCAGGGAGCAATCAGCCCCAGCATTTT. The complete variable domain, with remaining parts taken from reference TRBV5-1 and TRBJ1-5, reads KAGVTQTPRYLIKTRGQQVTLSCSPISGHRSVSWYQQTPGQGLQFLFEYFSETQRNKGNFPGRFSGRQFSNSRSEMNVSTLELGDSALYLCASSLGAGSNQPQHFGDGTRLSIL.

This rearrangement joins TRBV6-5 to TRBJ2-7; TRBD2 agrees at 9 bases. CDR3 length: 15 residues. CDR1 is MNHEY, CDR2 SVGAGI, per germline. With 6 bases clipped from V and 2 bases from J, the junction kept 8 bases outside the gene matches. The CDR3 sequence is CASRKLAGNTYEQYF. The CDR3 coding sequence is TGTGCCAGCAGAAAACTAGCGGGTAACACCTACGAGCAGTACTTC.

The DNA for the CDR3 is TGCGCCAGCAGCTTGGCCCAGGGGTCTTACGAGCAGTACTTC. This sequence encodes CASSLAQGSYEQYF. The chain recombines TRBV5-1 with TRBJ2-7, with D maybe TRBD1 (6 bases). From germline, CDR1 is SGHRS and CDR2 YFSETQ. CDR3 length equals 14 residues. V was pared by 0 bases and J by 4 bases, with 11 bases between.

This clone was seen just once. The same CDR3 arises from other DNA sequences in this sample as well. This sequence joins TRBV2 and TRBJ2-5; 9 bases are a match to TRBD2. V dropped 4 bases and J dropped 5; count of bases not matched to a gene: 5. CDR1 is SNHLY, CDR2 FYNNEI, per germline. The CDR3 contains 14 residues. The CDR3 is CASSGLAGRETQYF. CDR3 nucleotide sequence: TGTGCCAGCAGTGGGCTAGCGGGGAGGGAGACCCAGTACTTC.

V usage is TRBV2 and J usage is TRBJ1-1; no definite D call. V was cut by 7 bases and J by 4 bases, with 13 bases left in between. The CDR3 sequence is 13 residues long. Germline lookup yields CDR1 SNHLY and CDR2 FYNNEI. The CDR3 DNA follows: TGTGCCAGCAATCCAGGCTGGGTCACTGAAGCTTTCTTT. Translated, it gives CASNPGWVTEAFF.

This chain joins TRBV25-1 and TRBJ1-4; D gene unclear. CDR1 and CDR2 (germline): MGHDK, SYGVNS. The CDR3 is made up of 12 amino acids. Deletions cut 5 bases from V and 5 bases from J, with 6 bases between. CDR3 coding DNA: TGTGCCAGCAGTTACAGAAATGAAAAACTGTTTTTT. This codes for CASSYRNEKLFF.

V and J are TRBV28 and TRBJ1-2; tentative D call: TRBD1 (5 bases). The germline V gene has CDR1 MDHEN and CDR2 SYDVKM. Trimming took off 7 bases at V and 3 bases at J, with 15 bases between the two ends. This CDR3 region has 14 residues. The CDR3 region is CASTQGGDDYGYTF. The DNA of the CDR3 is TGTGCCAGCACCCAAGGAGGGGACGACTATGGCTACACCTTC.

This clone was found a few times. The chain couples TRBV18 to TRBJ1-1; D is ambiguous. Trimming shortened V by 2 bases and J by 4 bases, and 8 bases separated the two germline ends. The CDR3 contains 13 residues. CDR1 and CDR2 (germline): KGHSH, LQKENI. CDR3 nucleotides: TGTGCCAGCTCACCAACAGAGCTCACTGAAGCTTTCTTT. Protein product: CASSPTELTEAFF.

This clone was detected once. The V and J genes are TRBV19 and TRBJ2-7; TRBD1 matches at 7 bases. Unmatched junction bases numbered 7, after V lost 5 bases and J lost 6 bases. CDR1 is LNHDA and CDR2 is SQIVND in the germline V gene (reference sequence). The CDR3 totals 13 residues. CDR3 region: CASSELTGVEQYF. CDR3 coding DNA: TGTGCCAGTAGTGAATTAACAGGGGTCGAGCAGTACTTC.

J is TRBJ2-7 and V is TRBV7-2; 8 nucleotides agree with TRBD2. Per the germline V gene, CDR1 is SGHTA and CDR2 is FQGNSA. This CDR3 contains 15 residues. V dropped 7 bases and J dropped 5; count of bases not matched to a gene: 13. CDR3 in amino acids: CASTRTGGAFDEQYF. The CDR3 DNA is TGTGCCAGCACCCGAACGGGGGGGGCTTTCGACGAGCAGTACTTC.

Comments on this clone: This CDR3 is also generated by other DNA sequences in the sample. CDR3 amino acids: CASSLVQGLNTEAFF. In DNA, the CDR3 is TGCGCCAGCAGCTTGGTACAGGGCCTCAACACTGAAGCTTTCTTT. This sequence joins TRBV5-1 and TRBJ1-1; D is perhaps TRBD1 (6 bases). The CDR3 consists of 15 residues. The V gene's germline CDR1 is SGHRS and CDR2 YFSETQ. V dropped 0 bases and J dropped 2 bases, with 11 bases sitting between them.

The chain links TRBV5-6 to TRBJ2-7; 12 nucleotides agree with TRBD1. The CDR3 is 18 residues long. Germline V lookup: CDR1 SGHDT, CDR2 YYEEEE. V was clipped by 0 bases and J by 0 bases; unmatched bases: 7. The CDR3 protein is CASSLGDRGRSGSYEQYF. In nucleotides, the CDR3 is TGTGCCAGCAGCTTGGGGGACAGGGGGCGTTCAGGCTCCTACGAGCAGTACTTC.

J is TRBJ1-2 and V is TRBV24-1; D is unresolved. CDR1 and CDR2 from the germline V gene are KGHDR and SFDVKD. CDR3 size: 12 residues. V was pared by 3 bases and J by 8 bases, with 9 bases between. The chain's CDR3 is CATSDVLRGYTF. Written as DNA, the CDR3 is TGTGCCACCAGTGATGTCCTTCGGGGCTACACCTTC.

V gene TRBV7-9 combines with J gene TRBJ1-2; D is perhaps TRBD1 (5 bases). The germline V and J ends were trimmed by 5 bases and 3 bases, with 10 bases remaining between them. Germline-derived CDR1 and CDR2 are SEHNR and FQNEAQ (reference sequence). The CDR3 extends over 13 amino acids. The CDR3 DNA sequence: TGTGCCAGCAGCCCAGGGTTTGACTATGGCTACACCTTC. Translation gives CASSPGFDYGYTF.

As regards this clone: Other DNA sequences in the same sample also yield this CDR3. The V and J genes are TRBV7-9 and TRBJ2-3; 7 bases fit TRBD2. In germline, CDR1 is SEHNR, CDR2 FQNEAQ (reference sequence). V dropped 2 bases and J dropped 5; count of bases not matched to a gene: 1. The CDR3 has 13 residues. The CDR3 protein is CASSLSGGDTQYF. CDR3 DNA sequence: TGTGCCAGCAGCTTATCGGGGGGAGATACGCAGTATTTT.

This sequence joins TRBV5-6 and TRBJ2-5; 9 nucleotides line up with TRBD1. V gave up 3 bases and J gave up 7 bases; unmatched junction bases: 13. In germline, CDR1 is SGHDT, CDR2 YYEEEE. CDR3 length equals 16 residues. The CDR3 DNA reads TGTGCCAGCAGCTCGAGGGACAGGGCTGTAGGAGGGACCCAGTACTTC. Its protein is CASSSRDRAVGGTQYF.

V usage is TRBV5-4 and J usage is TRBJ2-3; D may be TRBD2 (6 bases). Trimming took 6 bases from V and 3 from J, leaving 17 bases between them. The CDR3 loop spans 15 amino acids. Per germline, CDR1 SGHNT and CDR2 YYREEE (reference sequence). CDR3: CASTSPGRGTDTQYF. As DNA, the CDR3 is TGTGCCAGCACCTCACCGGGACGGGGGACAGATACGCAGTATTTT.

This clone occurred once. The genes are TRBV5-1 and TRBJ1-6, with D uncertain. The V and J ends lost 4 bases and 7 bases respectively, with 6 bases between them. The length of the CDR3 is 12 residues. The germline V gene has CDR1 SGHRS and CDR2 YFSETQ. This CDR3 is CASSTTNSPLHF. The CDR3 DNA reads TGCGCCAGCAGCACTACAAATTCACCCCTCCACTTT.

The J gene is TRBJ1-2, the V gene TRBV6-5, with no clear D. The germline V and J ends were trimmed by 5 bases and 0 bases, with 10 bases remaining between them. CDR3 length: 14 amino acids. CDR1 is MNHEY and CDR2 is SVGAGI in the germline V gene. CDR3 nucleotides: TGTGCCAGCAGTCCCGACACATCTAACTATGGCTACACCTTC. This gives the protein CASSPDTSNYGYTF.

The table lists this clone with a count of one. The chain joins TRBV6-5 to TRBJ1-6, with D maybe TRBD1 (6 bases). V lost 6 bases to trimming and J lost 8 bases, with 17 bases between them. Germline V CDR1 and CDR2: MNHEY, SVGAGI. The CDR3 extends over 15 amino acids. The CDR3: CASSRGLGADSPLHF. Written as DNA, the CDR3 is TGTGCCAGCAGCAGGGGATTGGGGGCTGATTCACCCCTCCACTTT.

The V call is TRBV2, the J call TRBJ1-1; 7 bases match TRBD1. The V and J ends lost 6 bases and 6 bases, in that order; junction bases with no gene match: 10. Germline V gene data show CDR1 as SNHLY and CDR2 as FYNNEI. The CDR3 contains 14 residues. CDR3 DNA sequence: TGTGCCAGCAGGGGTCAGGGGGGCTTCCCTGAAGCTTTCTTT. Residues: CASRGQGGFPEAFF. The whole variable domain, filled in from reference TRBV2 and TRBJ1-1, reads EPEVTQTPSHQVTQMGQEVILRCVPISNHLYFYWYRQILGQKVEFLVSFYNNEISEKSEIFDDQFSVERPDGSNFTLKIRSTKLEDSAMYFCASRGQGGFPEAFFGQGTRLTVV.

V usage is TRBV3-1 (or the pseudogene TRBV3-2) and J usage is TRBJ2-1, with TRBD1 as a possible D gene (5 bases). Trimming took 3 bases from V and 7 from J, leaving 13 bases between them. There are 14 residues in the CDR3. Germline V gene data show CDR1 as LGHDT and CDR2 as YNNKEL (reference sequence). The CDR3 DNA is TGTGCCAGCAGCCAGGCAGGGCCAGGGAATGAGCAGTTCTTC. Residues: CASSQAGPGNEQFF.

CDR3 sequence reads: CASSFTPTGEKLFF. CDR3 nucleotides: TGTGCCAGCAGCTTTACACCGACAGGGGAAAAACTGTTTTTT. The V and J genes are TRBV11-2 and TRBJ1-4, with 7 bases fitting TRBD1. The CDR3 is 14 residues long. The V segment lost 3 bases and the J segment 8 bases; nucleotides outside the gene matches: 6. In germline, CDR1 is SGHAT, CDR2 FQNNGV.

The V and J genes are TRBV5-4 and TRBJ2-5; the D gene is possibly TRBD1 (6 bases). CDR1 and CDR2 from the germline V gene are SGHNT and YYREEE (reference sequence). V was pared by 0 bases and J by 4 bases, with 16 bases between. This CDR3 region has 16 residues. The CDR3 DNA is TGTGCCAGCAGCTTGGTAGGACAGAACTGGGCAGAGACCCAGTACTTC. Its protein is CASSLVGQNWAETQYF.

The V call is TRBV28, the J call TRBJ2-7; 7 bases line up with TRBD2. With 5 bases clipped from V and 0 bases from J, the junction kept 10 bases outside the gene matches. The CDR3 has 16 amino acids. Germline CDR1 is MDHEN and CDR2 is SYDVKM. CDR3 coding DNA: TGTGCCAGCAGTCCGCGACTAGCCCCTATCTCCTACGAGCAGTACTTC. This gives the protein CASSPRLAPISYEQYF.

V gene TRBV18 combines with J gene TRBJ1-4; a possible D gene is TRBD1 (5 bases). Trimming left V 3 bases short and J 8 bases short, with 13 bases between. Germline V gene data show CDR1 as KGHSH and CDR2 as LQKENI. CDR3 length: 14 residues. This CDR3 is CASSPEGVWEKLFF. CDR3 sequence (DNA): TGTGCCAGCTCACCGGAAGGGGTTTGGGAAAAACTGTTTTTT.

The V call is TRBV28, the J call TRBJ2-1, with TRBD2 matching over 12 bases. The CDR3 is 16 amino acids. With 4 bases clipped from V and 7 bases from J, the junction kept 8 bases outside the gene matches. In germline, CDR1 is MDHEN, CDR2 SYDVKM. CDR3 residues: CASSSLLAGGRNEQFF. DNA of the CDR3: TGTGCCAGCAGTTCGCTTCTAGCGGGGGGGAGGAATGAGCAGTTCTTC. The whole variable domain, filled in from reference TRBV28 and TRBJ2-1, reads DVKVTQSSRYLVKRTGEKVFLECVQDMDHENMFWYRQDPGLGLRLIYFSYDVKMKEKGDIPEGYSVSREKKERFSLILESASTNQTSMYLCASSSLLAGGRNEQFFGPGTRLTVL.